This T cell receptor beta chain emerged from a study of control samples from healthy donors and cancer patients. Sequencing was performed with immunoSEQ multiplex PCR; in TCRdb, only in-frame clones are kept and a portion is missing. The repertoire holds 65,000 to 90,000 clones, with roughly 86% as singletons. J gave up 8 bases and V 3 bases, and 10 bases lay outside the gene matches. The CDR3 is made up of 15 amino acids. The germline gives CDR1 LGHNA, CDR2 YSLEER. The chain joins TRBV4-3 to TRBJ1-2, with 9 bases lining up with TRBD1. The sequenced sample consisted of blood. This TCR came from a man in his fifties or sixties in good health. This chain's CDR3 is CASSQQSGTGQGYTF. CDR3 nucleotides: TGCGCCAGCAGCCAGCAATCCGGGACAGGGCAGGGCTACACCTTC.